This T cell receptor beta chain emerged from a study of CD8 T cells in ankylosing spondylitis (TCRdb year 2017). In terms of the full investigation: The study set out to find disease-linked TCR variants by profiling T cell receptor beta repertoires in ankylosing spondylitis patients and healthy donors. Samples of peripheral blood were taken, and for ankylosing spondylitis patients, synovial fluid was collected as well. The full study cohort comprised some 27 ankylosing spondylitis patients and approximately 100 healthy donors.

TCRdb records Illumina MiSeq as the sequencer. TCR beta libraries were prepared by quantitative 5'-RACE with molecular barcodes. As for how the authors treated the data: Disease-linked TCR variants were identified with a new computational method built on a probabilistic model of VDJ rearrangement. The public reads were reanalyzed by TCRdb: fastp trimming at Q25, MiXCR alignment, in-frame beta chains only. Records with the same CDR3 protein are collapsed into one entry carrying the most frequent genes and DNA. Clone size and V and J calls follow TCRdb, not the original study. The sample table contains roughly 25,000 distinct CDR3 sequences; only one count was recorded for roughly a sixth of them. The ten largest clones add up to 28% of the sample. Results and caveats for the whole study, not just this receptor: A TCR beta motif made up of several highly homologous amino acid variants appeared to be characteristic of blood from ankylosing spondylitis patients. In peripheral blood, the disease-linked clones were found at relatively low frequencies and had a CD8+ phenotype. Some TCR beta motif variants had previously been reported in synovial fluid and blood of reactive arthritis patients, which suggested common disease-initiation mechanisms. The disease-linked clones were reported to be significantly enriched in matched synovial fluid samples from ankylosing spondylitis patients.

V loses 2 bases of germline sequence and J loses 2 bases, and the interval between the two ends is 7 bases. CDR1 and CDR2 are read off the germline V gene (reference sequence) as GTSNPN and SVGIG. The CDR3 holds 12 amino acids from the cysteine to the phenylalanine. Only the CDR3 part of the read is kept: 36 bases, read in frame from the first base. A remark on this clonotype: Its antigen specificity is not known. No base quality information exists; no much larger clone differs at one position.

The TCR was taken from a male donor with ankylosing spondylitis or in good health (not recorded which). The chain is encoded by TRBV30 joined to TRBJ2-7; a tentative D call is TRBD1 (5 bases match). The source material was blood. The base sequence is TGTGCCTGGAGTTCAGGGCCCTACGAGCAGTACTTC. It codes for CAWSSGPYEQYF.